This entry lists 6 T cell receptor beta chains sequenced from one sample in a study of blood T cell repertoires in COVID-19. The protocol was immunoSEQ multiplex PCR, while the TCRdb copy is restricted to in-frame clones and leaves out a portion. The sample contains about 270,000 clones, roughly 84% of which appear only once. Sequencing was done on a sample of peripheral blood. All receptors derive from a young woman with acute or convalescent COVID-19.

CDR3 bases: TGTGCCAGCAGCAGGGGACACCCGAACACTGAAGCTTTCTTT. Residues: CASSRGHPNTEAFF. This sequence joins TRBV28 and TRBJ1-1, with a possible D match to TRBD1 (6 bases). The CDR3 is made up of 14 amino acids. Germline V gene lookup returns CDR1 MDHEN and CDR2 SYDVKM. V lost 6 bases and J lost 1, with 12 bases in between.

The CDR3 DNA follows: TGTGCCAGCAGCGAAGACTTTACTAGCGGGATTGTTAGTGAGCAGTTCTTC. As protein: CASSEDFTSGIVSEQFF. This rearrangement joins TRBV27 to TRBJ2-1; TRBD2 matches at 10 bases. CDR3 length equals 17 residues. Germline CDR1 is MNHEY and CDR2 is SMNVEV (reference sequence). Trimming took 6 bases from V and 9 from J; bases not matched to a gene: 17.

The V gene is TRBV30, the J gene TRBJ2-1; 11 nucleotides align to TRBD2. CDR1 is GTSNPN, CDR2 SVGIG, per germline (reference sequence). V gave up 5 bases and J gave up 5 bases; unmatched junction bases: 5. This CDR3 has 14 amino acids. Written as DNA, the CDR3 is TGTGCCTGGTCCGGGACTAGCGGAAACAATGAGCAGTTCTTC. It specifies CAWSGTSGNNEQFF.

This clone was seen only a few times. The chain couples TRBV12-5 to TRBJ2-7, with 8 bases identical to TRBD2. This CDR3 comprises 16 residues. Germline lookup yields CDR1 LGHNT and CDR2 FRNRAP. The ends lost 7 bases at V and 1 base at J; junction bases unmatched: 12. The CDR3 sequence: CASAPTPAGGSYEQYF. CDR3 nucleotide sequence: TGTGCTAGTGCCCCCACCCCCGCGGGAGGATCCTACGAGCAGTACTTC.

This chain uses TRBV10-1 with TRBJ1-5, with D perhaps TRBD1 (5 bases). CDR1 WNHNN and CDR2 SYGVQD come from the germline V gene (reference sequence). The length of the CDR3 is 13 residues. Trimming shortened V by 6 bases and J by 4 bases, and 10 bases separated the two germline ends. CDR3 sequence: CASSPGTNQPQHF. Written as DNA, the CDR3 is TGCGCCAGCAGCCCGGGGACTAATCAGCCCCAGCATTTT.

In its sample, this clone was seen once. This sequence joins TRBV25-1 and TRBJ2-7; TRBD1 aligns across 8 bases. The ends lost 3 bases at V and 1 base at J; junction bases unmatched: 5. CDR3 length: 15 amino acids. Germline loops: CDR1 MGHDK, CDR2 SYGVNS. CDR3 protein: CASSDRRDRSYEQYF. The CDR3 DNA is TGTGCCAGCAGTGACCGCCGGGACAGGTCCTACGAGCAGTACTTC.